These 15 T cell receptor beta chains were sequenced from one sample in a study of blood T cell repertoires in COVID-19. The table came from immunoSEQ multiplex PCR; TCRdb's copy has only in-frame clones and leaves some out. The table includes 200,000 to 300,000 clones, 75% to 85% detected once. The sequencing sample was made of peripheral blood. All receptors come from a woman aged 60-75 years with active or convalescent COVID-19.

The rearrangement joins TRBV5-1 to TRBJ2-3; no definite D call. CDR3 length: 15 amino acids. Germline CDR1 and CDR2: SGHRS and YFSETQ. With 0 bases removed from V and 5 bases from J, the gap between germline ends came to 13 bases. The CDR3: CASSLESNGGDTQYF. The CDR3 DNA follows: TGCGCCAGCAGCTTGGAGTCCAACGGTGGAGATACGCAGTATTTT.

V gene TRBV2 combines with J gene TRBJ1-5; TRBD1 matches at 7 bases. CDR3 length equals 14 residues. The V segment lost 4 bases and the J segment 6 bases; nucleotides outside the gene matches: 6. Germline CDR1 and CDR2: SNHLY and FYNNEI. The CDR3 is CASSGTGAGQPQHF. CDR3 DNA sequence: TGTGCCAGCAGTGGGACAGGCGCTGGTCAGCCCCAGCATTTT. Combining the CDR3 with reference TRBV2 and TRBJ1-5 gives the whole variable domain EPEVTQTPSHQVTQMGQEVILRCVPISNHLYFYWYRQILGQKVEFLVSFYNNEISEKSEIFDDQFSVERPDGSNFTLKIRSTKLEDSAMYFCASSGTGAGQPQHFGDGTRLSIL.

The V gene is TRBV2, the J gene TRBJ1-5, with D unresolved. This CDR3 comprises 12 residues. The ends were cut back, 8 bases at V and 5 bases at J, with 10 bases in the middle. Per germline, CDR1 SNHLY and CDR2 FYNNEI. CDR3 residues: CASDNTDQPQHF. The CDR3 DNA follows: TGTGCCAGCGATAATACGGATCAGCCCCAGCATTTT.

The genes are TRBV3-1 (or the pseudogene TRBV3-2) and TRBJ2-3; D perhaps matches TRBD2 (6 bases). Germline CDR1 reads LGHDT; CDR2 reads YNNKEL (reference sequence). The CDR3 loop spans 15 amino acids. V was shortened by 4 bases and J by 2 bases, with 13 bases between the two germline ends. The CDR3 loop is CASSPTGTSTDTQYF. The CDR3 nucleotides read TGTGCCAGCAGCCCGACCGGGACTTCCACAGATACGCAGTATTTT.

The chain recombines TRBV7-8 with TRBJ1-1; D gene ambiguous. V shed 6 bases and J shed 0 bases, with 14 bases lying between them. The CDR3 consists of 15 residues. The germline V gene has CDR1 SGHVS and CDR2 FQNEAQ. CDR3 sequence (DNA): TGTGCCAGCAGACCCTCGAGGTCCCTGAACACTGAAGCTTTCTTT. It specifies CASRPSRSLNTEAFF. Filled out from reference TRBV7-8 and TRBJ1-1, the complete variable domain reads GAGVSQSPRYKVAKRGQDVALRCDPISGHVSLFWYQQALGQGPEFLTYFQNEAQLDKSGLPSDRFFAERPEGSVSTLKIQRTQQEDSAVYLCASRPSRSLNTEAFFGQGTRLTVV.

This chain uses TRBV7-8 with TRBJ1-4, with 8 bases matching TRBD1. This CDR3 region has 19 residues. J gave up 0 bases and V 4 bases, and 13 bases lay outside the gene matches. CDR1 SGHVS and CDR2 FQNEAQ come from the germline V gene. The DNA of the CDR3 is TGTGCCAGCAGCTCAACAAGGGACAGGCACCTTGCAACTAATGAAAAACTGTTTTTT. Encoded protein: CASSSTRDRHLATNEKLFF.

The DNA of the CDR3 is TGTGCCAGCCATCCGGGGGTGATGGAGACCCAGTACTTC. Protein sequence: CASHPGVMETQYF. This sequence joins TRBV6-5 and TRBJ2-5, with a possible D match to TRBD2 (6 bases). In germline, CDR1 is MNHEY, CDR2 SVGAGI. V lost 8 bases and J lost 5, with 15 bases in between. The CDR3 covers 13 residues.

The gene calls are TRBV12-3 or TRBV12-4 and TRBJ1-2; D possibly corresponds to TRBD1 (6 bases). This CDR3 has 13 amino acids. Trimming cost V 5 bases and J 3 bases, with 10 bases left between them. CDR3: CASSTQGHYGYTF. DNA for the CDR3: TGTGCCAGCAGTACGCAGGGGCACTATGGCTACACCTTC.

The CDR3 nucleotides are TGTGCCAGCAGTTACTCTCGCGGCCCCTACGAGCAGTACTTC. It specifies CASSYSRGPYEQYF. The rearrangement joins TRBV6-5 to TRBJ2-7; no reliable D call. The length of the CDR3 is 14 residues. Trimming removed 0 bases from V and 2 bases from J, with 8 bases in between. Germline V lookup: CDR1 MNHEY, CDR2 SVGAGI.

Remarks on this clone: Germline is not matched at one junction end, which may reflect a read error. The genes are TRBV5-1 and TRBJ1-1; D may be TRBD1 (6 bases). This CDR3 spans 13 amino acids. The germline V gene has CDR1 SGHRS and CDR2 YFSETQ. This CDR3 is CASSKDRNAEAFF. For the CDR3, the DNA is TGCGCCAGCAGCAAAGACAGGAACGCTGAAGCTTTCTTT.

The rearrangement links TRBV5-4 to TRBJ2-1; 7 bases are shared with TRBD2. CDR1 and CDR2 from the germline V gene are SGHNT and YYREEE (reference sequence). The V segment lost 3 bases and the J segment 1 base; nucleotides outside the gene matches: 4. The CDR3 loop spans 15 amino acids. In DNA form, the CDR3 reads TGTGCCAGCAGCTCGTGGACTAGGTCCTACAATGAGCAGTTCTTC. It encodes CASSSWTRSYNEQFF.

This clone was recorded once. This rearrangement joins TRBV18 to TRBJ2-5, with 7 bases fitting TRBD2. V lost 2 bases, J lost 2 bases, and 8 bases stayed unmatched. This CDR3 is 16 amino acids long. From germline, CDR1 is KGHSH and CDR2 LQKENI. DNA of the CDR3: TGTGCCAGCTCACCATCTGCTAGCGGAATACAAGAGACCCAGTACTTC. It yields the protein CASSPSASGIQETQYF. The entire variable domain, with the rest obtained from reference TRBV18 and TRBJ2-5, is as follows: NAGVMQNPRHLVRRRGQEARLRCSPMKGHSHVYWYRQLPEEGLKFMVYLQKENIIDESGMPKERFSAEFPKEGPSILRIQQVVRGDSAAYFCASSPSASGIQETQYFGPGTRLLVL.

The CDR3 reads CASSLSGTVEGETQYF. The CDR3 DNA follows: TGCGCCAGCAGCTTATCCGGGACAGTTGAGGGAGAGACCCAGTACTTC. The genes are TRBV5-1 and TRBJ2-5; 7 bases align to TRBD1. CDR1 is SGHRS, CDR2 YFSETQ, per germline. V lost 2 bases to trimming and J lost 4 bases; unmatched junction nucleotides: 11. CDR3 length: 16 amino acids.

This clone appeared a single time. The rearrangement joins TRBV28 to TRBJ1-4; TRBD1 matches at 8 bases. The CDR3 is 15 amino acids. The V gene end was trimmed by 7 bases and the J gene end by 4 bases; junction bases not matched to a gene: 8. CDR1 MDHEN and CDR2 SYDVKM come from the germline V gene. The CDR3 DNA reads TGTGCCAGCACTCCAGGGGGCCGAATTAATGAAAAACTGTTTTTT. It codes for CASTPGGRINEKLFF.

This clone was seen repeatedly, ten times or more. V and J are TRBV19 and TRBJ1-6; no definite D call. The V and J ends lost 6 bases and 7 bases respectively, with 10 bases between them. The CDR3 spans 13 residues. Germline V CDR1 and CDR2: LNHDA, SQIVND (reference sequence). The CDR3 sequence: CASRSAGNSPLHF. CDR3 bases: TGTGCCAGTAGGTCCGCGGGGAATTCACCCCTCCACTTT.